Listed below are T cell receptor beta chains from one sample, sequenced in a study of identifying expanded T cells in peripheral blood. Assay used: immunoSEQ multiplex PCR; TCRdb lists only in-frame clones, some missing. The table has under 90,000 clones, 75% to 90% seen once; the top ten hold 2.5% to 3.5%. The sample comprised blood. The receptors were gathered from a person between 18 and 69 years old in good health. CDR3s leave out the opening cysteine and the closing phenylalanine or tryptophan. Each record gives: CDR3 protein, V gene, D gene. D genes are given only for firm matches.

cdr3_aa: ASSPGQYNEQF
v_call: TRBV28
d_call: -

cdr3_aa: ATSREQGNQPQH
v_call: TRBV15
d_call: -

cdr3_aa: ASSPGTGGNYGYT
v_call: TRBV11-2
d_call: TRBD1

cdr3_aa: ASSSLHHSYEQY
v_call: TRBV7-2
d_call: -

cdr3_aa: ASSLYPTEQY
v_call: TRBV5-4
d_call: -

cdr3_aa: ASGLAGVGEQF
v_call: TRBV2
d_call: TRBD2

cdr3_aa: ASSFTTGPGAGANVLT
v_call: TRBV27
d_call: -

cdr3_aa: ASSAERLETQY
v_call: TRBV7-7
d_call: -

cdr3_aa: ASRGGTDTQY
v_call: TRBV7-2
d_call: -

cdr3_aa: ASSFRDEQY
v_call: TRBV11-1
d_call: -

cdr3_aa: ASSWGRTGELF
v_call: TRBV7-2
d_call: -

cdr3_aa: AIRGTGDGSYEQY
v_call: TRBV10-3
d_call: -

cdr3_aa: ASSLDTSVSYEQY
v_call: TRBV7-2
d_call: TRBD2

cdr3_aa: ASSTLTGVNTEAF
v_call: TRBV25-1
d_call: -

cdr3_aa: ASSYSSGTTDTQY
v_call: TRBV7-2
d_call: TRBD2

cdr3_aa: ASSASLYRENEQY
v_call: TRBV5-1
d_call: -